The rows below give T cell receptor beta chains drawn from one sample of a study of human versus mouse CDR3 diversity and MHC coevolution. Sequencing was performed with immunoSEQ multiplex PCR; in TCRdb, only in-frame clones are kept and a portion is missing. Here the sample spans more than 60,000 clones, approximately 90% being singletons. Sequencing used naive CD4+ T cells from blood. These receptors came from a person aged 30-69 years in good health. Each CDR3 is given with its conserved first and last residue. D genes are given only for firm matches. A clone size is listed for some rows: how often the clone was seen (once, few, many), or a class if it is expanded.

d_gene	v_gene	len	j_gene	abundance	CDR3aa	CDR3nt
TRBD1	TRBV19	16	TRBJ2-3	NA	CASSMTGFFSTDTQYF	TGTGCCAGTAGTATGACAGGGTTTTTTAGCACAGATACGCAGTATTTT
TRBD1	TRBV7-9	17	TRBJ1-6	once	CASSLGGTTGVHSPLHF	TGTGCCAGCAGCTTAGGAGGAACGACAGGGGTGCACTCACCCCTCCACTTT
TRBD1	TRBV18	14	TRBJ1-1	NA	CASSPTTGYTEAFF	TGTGCCAGCTCACCAACGACAGGGTACACTGAAGCTTTCTTT
NA	TRBV5-1	13	TRBJ1-2	NA	CASGPGVNYGYTF	TGCGCCAGCGGCCCCGGGGTAAACTATGGCTACACCTTC
TRBD2	TRBV5-1	17	TRBJ2-5	NA	CASSLRLAGGGGETQYF	TGCGCCAGCAGTCTTCGTCTAGCGGGAGGGGGGGGAGAGACCCAGTACTTC
TRBD2	TRBV6-1	15	TRBJ2-2	few	CASSEAPGRVGELFF	TGTGCCAGCAGTGAAGCCCCGGGGAGGGTCGGGGAGCTGTTTTTT
TRBD1	TRBV4-1	15	TRBJ1-1	NA	CASSHYRGANTEAFF	TGCGCCAGCAGCCATTACAGGGGGGCGAACACTGAAGCTTTCTTT
TRBD2	TRBV28	15	TRBJ2-7	NA	CASSLSGTSGYEQYF	TGTGCCAGCAGTTTATCCGGGACTAGCGGGTACGAGCAGTACTTC
TRBD1	TRBV5-5	16	TRBJ1-1	NA	CASSSYRDSMNTEAFF	TGTGCCAGCAGCAGCTACCGGGACAGCATGAACACTGAAGCTTTCTTT
NA	TRBV19	12	TRBJ2-7	once	CASNSQGGEQYF	TGTGCCAGTAATTCTCAGGGGGGCGAGCAGTACTTC
TRBD1	TRBV18	15	TRBJ1-6	NA	CASSPPTGNNSPLHF	TGTGCCAGCTCACCACCGACAGGGAATAATTCACCCCTCCACTTT
TRBD1	TRBV6-1	15	TRBJ1-5	NA	CASSVTGDRGQPQHF	TGTGCCAGCAGTGTAACAGGGGACAGAGGTCAGCCCCAGCATTTT
NA	TRBV14	15	TRBJ2-1	NA	CASSLGGGWPNEQFF	TGTGCCAGCAGCCTAGGCGGTGGGTGGCCCAATGAGCAGTTCTTC
TRBD2	TRBV30	19	TRBJ2-6	NA	CAWSGPGLAVGSGANVLTF	TGTGCCTGGAGTGGACCGGGACTAGCGGTTGGCTCTGGGGCCAACGTCCTGACTTTC
TRBD1	TRBV7-2	15	TRBJ2-7	NA	CASSIGTGGTYEQYF	TGTGCCAGCAGCATTGGGACAGGGGGAACCTACGAGCAGTACTTC
NA	TRBV11-2	16	TRBJ2-3	NA	CASRIPGTGLTDTQYF	TGTGCCAGCAGGATTCCCGGGACTGGCCTCACAGATACGCAGTATTTT
NA	TRBV10-3	14	TRBJ1-5	NA	CASAPGVQGQPQHF	TGTGCCTCAGCCCCGGGGGTCCAGGGTCAGCCCCAGCATTTT
TRBD2	TRBV10-1	13	TRBJ2-7	NA	CASSEGGRYEQYF	TGCGCCAGCAGTGAGGGCGGGAGGTACGAGCAGTACTTC
TRBD2	TRBV27	15	TRBJ2-1	NA	CASSPGGGRAYEQFF	TGTGCCAGCAGTCCCGGCGGCGGGAGGGCCTATGAGCAGTTCTTC
NA	TRBV27	14	TRBJ2-3	NA	CASSRQSAPAWEYF	TGTGCCAGCAGCCGACAGTCGGCGCCCGCCTGGGAGTATTTT
TRBD2	TRBV4-1	16	TRBJ2-2	NA	CASRPSGGAGTGELFF	TGCGCCAGCAGACCTAGCGGGGGGGCCGGGACCGGGGAGCTGTTTTTT
NA	TRBV30	14	TRBJ1-3	once	CAWSVTVRGNTIYF	TGTGCCTGGAGTGTTACAGTTCGGGGAAACACCATATATTTT
NA	TRBV4-2	15	TRBJ2-1	NA	CASSPQEGLYNEQFF	TGTGCCAGCAGCCCCCAGGAGGGGCTCTACAATGAGCAGTTCTTC
NA	TRBV6-5	15	TRBJ2-7	once	CASSYSGVGSYEQYF	TGTGCCAGCAGTTACTCGGGTGTCGGGAGCTACGAGCAGTACTTC
TRBD1	TRBV7-9	13	TRBJ1-1	NA	CASSLGIGGIAFF	TGTGCCAGCAGCTTAGGGATAGGGGGCATCGCTTTCTTT
NA	TRBV13	11	TRBJ2-1	NA	CASSQAGEQFF	TGTGCCAGCAGCCAGGCGGGTGAGCAGTTCTTC
TRBD2	TRBV19	17	TRBJ2-4	NA	CASSRSGRAFAKNIQYF	TGTGCCAGTAGTCGAAGCGGGAGGGCCTTTGCCAAAAACATTCAGTACTTC
NA	TRBV2	15	TRBJ1-2	NA	CASSWEHPSNYGYTF	TGTGCCAGCAGCTGGGAGCACCCGAGCAACTATGGCTACACCTTC
NA	TRBV6-6	14	TRBJ1-2	NA	CASSGSGGRGGYTF	TGTGCCAGCAGTGGCAGTGGGGGGAGGGGCGGCTACACCTTC
TRBD1	TRBV10-3	13	TRBJ1-6	NA	CAIRGTADSPLHF	TGTGCCATCAGGGGGACAGCGGATTCACCCCTCCACTTT
NA	TRBV2	14	TRBJ1-4	NA	CASSSSATNEKLFF	TGTGCCAGCAGTTCCTCGGCAACTAATGAAAAACTGTTTTTT
TRBD1	TRBV7-6	16	TRBJ1-1	NA	CASSLTGQGSYTEAFF	TGTGCCAGCAGCCTCACGGGACAGGGCAGTTACACTGAAGCTTTCTTT
NA	TRBV4-1	13	TRBJ2-3	NA	CASSQAEADTQYF	TGCGCCAGCAGCCAAGCAGAAGCAGATACGCAGTATTTT
TRBD2	TRBV6-1	14	TRBJ2-5	NA	CASRTSGSVGEQYF	TGTGCCAGCAGGACTAGCGGGAGTGTAGGGGAGCAGTACTTC
NA	TRBV6-1	13	TRBJ1-3	NA	CASCRGVGNTIYF	TGTGCCAGCTGCCGCGGCGTCGGAAACACCATATATTTT
TRBD2	TRBV7-6	15	TRBJ2-3	NA	CARRFGREGKDTQYF	TGTGCCAGACGATTCGGGCGGGAGGGGAAAGATACGCAGTATTTT
TRBD1	TRBV5-6	18	TRBJ2-7	NA	CASSPSAKLRDRVYEQYF	TGTGCCAGCAGCCCTTCGGCGAAGTTACGGGACAGGGTCTACGAGCAGTACTTC
TRBD2	TRBV11-2	16	TRBJ2-2	NA	CASSLERGGWTGELFF	TGTGCCAGCAGCCTTGAACGGGGGGGTTGGACCGGGGAGCTGTTTTTT
TRBD1	TRBV7-8	17	TRBJ1-4	NA	CASSLARARGRDEKLFF	TGTGCCAGCAGCTTAGCGCGGGCAAGGGGGCGCGATGAAAAACTGTTTTTT
TRBD1	TRBV10-3	15	TRBJ1-1	NA	CAIRPGTGVYTEAFF	TGTGCCATCAGGCCCGGGACAGGGGTTTACACTGAAGCTTTCTTT
NA	TRBV10-3	15	TRBJ2-1	NA	CAISEWGEGRNEQFF	TGTGCCATCAGTGAGTGGGGGGAAGGTAGGAATGAGCAGTTCTTC
TRBD1	TRBV10-1	16	TRBJ2-3	once	CASSASRDRGPDTQYF	TGCGCCAGCAGTGCCAGCCGGGACAGGGGGCCCGATACGCAGTATTTT
TRBD1	TRBV6-1	14	TRBJ1-5	once	CTSRKDRDGQPQHF	TGTACCAGCAGAAAGGACAGGGACGGGCAGCCCCAGCATTTT
NA	TRBV6-1	16	TRBJ1-5	NA	CASSEARIASNQPQHF	TGTGCCAGCAGTGAAGCGCGCATCGCAAGCAATCAGCCCCAGCATTTT
TRBD2	TRBV2	11	TRBJ2-3	NA	CASSEERGQYF	TGTGCCAGCAGTGAAGAGCGGGGACAGTATTTT
NA	TRBV30	16	TRBJ1-1	NA	CAWRTAGSPGRAEAFF	TGTGCCTGGAGAACCGCGGGGAGCCCAGGAAGGGCTGAAGCTTTCTTT
NA	TRBV2	19	TRBJ2-3	NA	CASSGRRGGTTRSTDTQYF	TGTGCCAGCAGTGGACGGCGTGGGGGGACCACCCGAAGCACAGATACGCAGTATTTT
TRBD2	TRBV6-6	14	TRBJ2-7	NA	CASRRTSGKYEQYF	TGTGCCAGCAGAAGGACTAGCGGGAAGTACGAGCAGTACTTC
TRBD2	TRBV5-4	15	TRBJ2-3	NA	CASSPTSGRTDTQYF	TGTGCCAGCAGCCCCACTAGCGGGAGGACAGATACGCAGTATTTT